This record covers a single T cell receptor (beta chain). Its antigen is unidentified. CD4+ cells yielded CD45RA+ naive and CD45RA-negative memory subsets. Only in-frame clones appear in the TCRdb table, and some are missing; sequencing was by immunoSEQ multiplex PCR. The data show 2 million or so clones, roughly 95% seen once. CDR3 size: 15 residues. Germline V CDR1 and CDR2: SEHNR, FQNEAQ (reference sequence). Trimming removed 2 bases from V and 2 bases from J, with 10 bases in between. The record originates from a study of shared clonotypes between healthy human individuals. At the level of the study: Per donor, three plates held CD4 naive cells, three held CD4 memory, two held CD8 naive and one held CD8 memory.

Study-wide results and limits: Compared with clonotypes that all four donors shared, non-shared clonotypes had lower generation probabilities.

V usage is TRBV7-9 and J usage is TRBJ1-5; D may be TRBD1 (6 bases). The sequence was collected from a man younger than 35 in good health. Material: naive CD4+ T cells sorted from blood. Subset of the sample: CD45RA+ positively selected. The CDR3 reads CASSLLGGGNQPQHF. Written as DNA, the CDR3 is TGTGCCAGCAGCTTATTGGGGGGCGGCAATCAGCCCCAGCATTTT. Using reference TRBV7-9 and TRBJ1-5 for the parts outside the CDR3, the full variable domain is DTGVSQNPRHKITKRGQNVTFRCDPISEHNRLYWYRQTLGQGPEFLTYFQNEAQLEKSRLLSDRFSAERPKGSFSTLEIQRTEQGDSAMYLCASSLLGGGNQPQHFGDGTRLSIL.